This is a list of T cell receptor beta chains from one sample in a study of cytomegalovirus exposure and HLA in healthy donors. Libraries were prepared by immunoSEQ multiplex PCR; TCRdb keeps only in-frame clonotypes and omits some of them. Among around 62,000 clones listed, over 75% were seen once. Sequenced sample: PBMCs. The receptors derive from a man aged 40-50 years in good health and CMV-seronegative. CDR3s include the opening cysteine and the closing phenylalanine or tryptophan. D genes are given only for firm matches. Clone size is given for some rows only: seen once, a few or many times, or a class if the clone is expanded.

TRBJ2-3,TRBD1,NA,TRBV5-6,TGTGCCAGCAGCTGGACAGGAAATTCCACAGATACGCAGTATTTT,CASSWTGNSTDTQYF
TRBJ1-6,TRBD1,NA,TRBV2,TGTGCCAGCAGCAGACAGGGAACCGATGATTCACCCCTCCACTTT,CASSRQGTDDSPLHF
TRBJ2-1,TRBD1,few,TRBV5-1,TGCGCCAGCAGCTACTCCGGGACAGCCCTGTTCTTC,CASSYSGTALFF
TRBJ1-2,NA,NA,TRBV18,TGTGCCAGCTCCCCCCTCGTTAGTACGAGCGGCTACACCTTC,CASSPLVSTSGYTF
TRBJ2-3,NA,NA,TRBV19,TGTGCCAGTAGTAGCGCAGATACGCAGTATTTT,CASSSADTQYF
TRBJ1-1,NA,NA,TRBV27,TGTGCCAGCAGTTTAGGGGCTCCGAACACTGAAGCTTTCTTT,CASSLGAPNTEAFF
TRBJ2-3,NA,NA,TRBV7-6,TGTGCCAGCAGCTTCAGGGGCACAGATACGCAGTATTTT,CASSFRGTDTQYF
TRBJ1-5,NA,NA,TRBV5-4,TGTGCCAGCAGCTTGGGGGGGGACCAGCCCCAGCATTTT,CASSLGGDQPQHF
TRBJ1-4,NA,few,TRBV2,TGTGCCAGCAGTGACCTACAGAGTTTCGCTAATGAAAAACTGTTTTTT,CASSDLQSFANEKLFF
TRBJ2-2,NA,NA,TRBV15,TGTGCCACCAGCAGAGATAGCGGAGTCGACACCGGGGAGCTGTTTTTT,CATSRDSGVDTGELFF
TRBJ2-1,TRBD2,NA,TRBV27,TGTGCCAGCACCCCGGGACTAGCGGGGGGGAGCTCCTACAATGAGCAGTTCTTC,CASTPGLAGGSSYNEQFF
TRBJ1-3,NA,NA,TRBV5-1,TGCGCCAGCAGCTTGGCAGGGGCTACGGGAAACACCATATATTTT,CASSLAGATGNTIYF
TRBJ1-5,NA,NA,TRBV5-5,TGTGCCAGCAGCTTTGAGGGGACTGAGAGGGGGCCCCAGCATTTT,CASSFEGTERGPQHF
TRBJ2-2,NA,NA,TRBV6-4,TGTGCCAGCAGTGACGACGGGTACACCGGGGAGCTGTTTTTT,CASSDDGYTGELFF
TRBJ2-7,TRBD1,NA,TRBV18,TGTGCCAGCTCACCGGGACAGGGGGACGAGCAGTACTTC,CASSPGQGDEQYF
TRBJ1-2,TRBD1,NA,TRBV5-1,TGCGCCAGCAGCTCGGGAACAGGGGCCGCTAACTATGGCTACACCTTC,CASSSGTGAANYGYTF
TRBJ2-1,TRBD2,once,TRBV28,TGTGCCAGCAGCCCTTTCTTAGCGGGATACAATGAGCAGTTCTTC,CASSPFLAGYNEQFF
TRBJ2-7,NA,NA,TRBV7-9,TGTGCCAGCAGCTTAGAACTAGCTCTCGAGCAGTACTTC,CASSLELALEQYF
TRBJ2-1,TRBD2,NA,TRBV11-2,TGTGCCAGCAGCTTAGGTGCTACTAGCGCTTACAATGAGCAGTTCTTC,CASSLGATSAYNEQFF
TRBJ2-7,TRBD1,NA,TRBV6-6,TGTGCCAGCAGTAACGACAGGGGGCAAGACGAGCAGTACTTC,CASSNDRGQDEQYF
TRBJ1-2,NA,NA,TRBV5-1,TGCGCCAGCAGCCAACAGGGATATGGCTACACCTTC,CASSQQGYGYTF
TRBJ1-2,NA,NA,TRBV25-1,TGTGCCAGCAGCGAATCTTATGGCTACACCTTC,CASSESYGYTF
TRBJ2-7,TRBD2,NA,TRBV5-6,TGTGCCAGCAGCCGGGGGAGCGGGGGGTTGTACGAGCAGTACTTC,CASSRGSGGLYEQYF
TRBJ2-4,NA,NA,TRBV7-9,TGTGCCAGCAGTTCTCTGGCGGGGGCCAAAAACATTCAGTACTTC,CASSSLAGAKNIQYF
TRBJ2-5,TRBD1,NA,TRBV18,TGTGCCAGCTCTCGACAGGGGATAGAGACCCAGTACTTC,CASSRQGIETQYF
TRBJ2-3,NA,NA,TRBV11-2,TGTGCCTTGATGCAGCTCCGGGCAGATACGCAGTATTTT,CALMQLRADTQYF
TRBJ2-7,TRBD1,few,TRBV7-7,TGTGCCAGCAGCCAAGGACAGGGGGCGATGTACGAGCAGTACTTC,CASSQGQGAMYEQYF
TRBJ1-6,NA,NA,TRBV4-1,TGCGCCAGCAGCCAAGAGAACCACCCCGGCACAAGCGTTTCACCCCTCCACTTT,CASSQENHPGTSVSPLHF
TRBJ2-7,NA,NA,TRBV7-8,TGTGCCAGCAGCAGGACAGAGTTCTACGAGCAGTACTTC,CASSRTEFYEQYF
TRBJ2-2,TRBD1,NA,TRBV5-6,TGTGCCAGCAGCTTGGTAGGGACAGGGGACGGGGAGCTGTTTTTT,CASSLVGTGDGELFF
TRBJ2-7,TRBD2,NA,TRBV28,TGTGCCAGCAGTTCCGGGACTAGCGGATTTAGCTCCTACGAGCAGTACTTC,CASSSGTSGFSSYEQYF
TRBJ2-7,TRBD2,once,TRBV19,TGTGCCGGCCCGGGACTAGCCCACTACGAGCAGTACTTC,CAGPGLAHYEQYF
TRBJ2-7,TRBD2,NA,TRBV10-3,TGTGCCATCAGTGAGTCTAGTCTAGCGGGAGGCTACGAGCAGTACTTC,CAISESSLAGGYEQYF
TRBJ2-3,TRBD2,NA,TRBV6-1,TGTGCCAGCAGTCAACTAGCGGCAGATACGCAGTATTTT,CASSQLAADTQYF
TRBJ2-7,TRBD1,NA,TRBV9,TGTGCCAGCAGTAGAACTGGGACTACGGGACAGGGGCCCTACGAGCAGTACTTC,CASSRTGTTGQGPYEQYF
TRBJ1-1,TRBD1,NA,TRBV5-4,TGTGCCAGCAGCTTACCGGGACAGGCGGGCACTGAAGCTTTCTTT,CASSLPGQAGTEAFF
TRBJ1-3,TRBD1,NA,TRBV28,TGTGCCAGCAGTTCCAGGACAGGGGGCCGATGGGGTTATTTT,CASSSRTGGRWGYF
TRBJ2-7,TRBD2,NA,TRBV29-1,TGCAGCGTTGTGGGGACTAGCGGGAGGTCCTACGAGCAGTACTTC,CSVVGTSGRSYEQYF
TRBJ2-7,TRBD1,NA,TRBV18,TGTGCCAGCTCACAGGGACAGCCCTACGAGCAGTACTTC,CASSQGQPYEQYF
TRBJ1-1,NA,NA,TRBV18,TGTGCCAGCTCACTACCACCGGGGAACACTGAAGCTTTCTTT,CASSLPPGNTEAFF
TRBJ2-5,NA,NA,TRBV5-4,TGTGCCAGCAGCTTGGGCGGGGGCAACCAAGAGACCCAGTACTTC,CASSLGGGNQETQYF
TRBJ2-2,TRBD1,NA,TRBV29-1,TGCAGCGTTGATGGGGCTACCGGGACAGTGAACACCGGGGAGCTGTTTTTT,CSVDGATGTVNTGELFF
TRBJ2-5,NA,NA,TRBV7-2,TGTGCCAGCAGCTTAGGAGCGGGTGGTGAGACCCAGTACTTC,CASSLGAGGETQYF
TRBJ2-3,NA,NA,TRBV5-4,TGTGCCAGCAGCTTGGAAGTAACAGGACGGTCGGGTCATACGCAGTATTTT,CASSLEVTGRSGHTQYF
TRBJ2-7,NA,few,TRBV11-2,TGTGCCAGCAGCTATTCTATGTCGCGGGGTGATGAGCAGTACTTC,CASSYSMSRGDEQYF
TRBJ2-3,NA,NA,TRBV5-6,TGTGCCAGCAGCGGGGGACTGTGGGGGGCAGATACGCAGTATTTT,CASSGGLWGADTQYF
TRBJ2-5,TRBD1,NA,TRBV5-4,TGTGCCAGCAGCTGGGGGACAGAAGAGACCCAGTACTTC,CASSWGTEETQYF
TRBJ2-1,TRBD2,NA,TRBV9,TGTGCCAGCAGCGCTTACCCCCAGACTAGCGGAAAATACAATGAGCAGTTCTTC,CASSAYPQTSGKYNEQFF
TRBJ2-2,NA,once,TRBV9,TGTGCCAGCAGCACTGAGGGACAGAACACCGGGGAGCTGTTTTTT,CASSTEGQNTGELFF
TRBJ1-2,NA,NA,TRBV6-1,TGTGCCAGCAGTTCCGGGAAGACGAACTATGGCTACACCTTC,CASSSGKTNYGYTF
TRBJ2-7,TRBD1,few,TRBV12-5,TGTGCTAGTGGTTTGGGAACAGGGGTCGAGCAGTACTTC,CASGLGTGVEQYF
TRBJ1-5,NA,few,TRBV5-1,TGCGCCAGCAGCCCACTTCGGGACAATCAGCCCCAGCATTTT,CASSPLRDNQPQHF
TRBJ1-6,NA,NA,TRBV2,TGTGCCAGCAACCAGGAGGGAATTTCACCCCTCCACTTT,CASNQEGISPLHF